This TCR beta chain derives from a study of cytomegalovirus exposure and HLA in healthy donors. Details on this clone: Antigen: not known.

The PCR used 60 Vbeta and 13 Jbeta primers. TCRdb's table, derived via immunoSEQ multiplex PCR, lists solely in-frame clones and lacks some. The sample contains under 200,000 clones, around 80% of which appear only once. Study conclusions and caveats: In a later analysis, V- and J-gene trimming of beta chains associated with a DCLRE1C missense variant, replicated independently. Later analysis suggested most CMV-associated TCR beta chains were HLA-restricted. One later analysis reportedly identified an Asian-associated ancestry cluster that showed fewer N-insertions than the roughly 600-donor mean. Earlier findings revealed that most TCR beta V segments proved productive either about 87% or about 30% of the time.

This CDR3 comprises 11 residues. Trimming took 6 bases from V and 7 from J; bases not matched to a gene: 3. Looked up from germline, CDR1 is DFQATT and CDR2 is SNEGSKA (reference sequence). The sequence was collected from a male donor in good health and CMV-seropositive. The chain uses TRBV20-1 and TRBJ2-1; 7 bases align to TRBD2. The specimen sequenced was PBMCs. This CDR3 reads CSARELNEQFF. In DNA, the CDR3 is TGCAGTGCGCGGGAGCTTAATGAGCAGTTCTTC.